The present T cell receptor (beta chain) was sequenced within a study of vaccination and CD4 T cells after COVID-19. The V end was cut by 4 bases, the J end by 0 bases, with 14 bases between. The CDR3 sequence is 15 residues long. CDR1 is SGHRS, CDR2 YFSETQ, per germline. This clonotype was counted only a few times. Its antigen is unknown. With the Oncomine TCR Beta short-read assay, DNA from cultured CD4+ T cells was sequenced. TCRdb independently ran MiXCR on the PCR reads; one entry per CDR3 protein. This sample yields about 12,000 distinct CDR3 sequences, of which 30% to 45% are seen a single time; 15% to 20% belongs to the top ten. The treatment was: roughly 11-day PBMC culture with coronavirus spike peptide pools or control peptides (ViraFEST assay). Once peptide pools had expanded antigen-specific T cells, ViraFEST sequenced TCRs. After culture for 9 to 10 days, isolation of CD4+ T cells was performed by negative selection.

Material: cultured CD4+ T cells from blood. This clonotype was obtained from a human donor with COVID-19. The V gene is TRBV5-1, the J gene TRBJ2-7; tentatively, D is TRBD1 (6 bases). The chain's CDR3 is CASSLQGIGSYEQYF. The CDR3 region has the DNA TGCGCCAGCAGCCTACAGGGTATTGGCTCCTACGAGCAGTACTTC.